This paragraph covers one T cell receptor beta chain sequence. This sample was included in a study of blood T cell repertoires in COVID-19. Clones were read by immunoSEQ multiplex PCR, and TCRdb kept only the in-frame ones, dropping some. In the table there are a few hundred thousand clones, less than 90% of which are singletons. V shed 4 bases and J 5 bases; nucleotides not matched to a gene: 11. This CDR3 contains 16 residues. The germline V gene encodes CDR1 LGHDT and CDR2 YNNKEL (reference sequence). The sequencing sample was made of peripheral blood. The receptor comes from a man in his sixties who had recovered from COVID-19. The chain couples TRBV3-1 (or the pseudogene TRBV3-2) to TRBJ2-7; 10 nucleotides match TRBD1. CDR3 amino acids: CASSPWDRGRLDEQYF. The CDR3 nucleotides are TGTGCCAGCAGCCCCTGGGACAGGGGCCGCCTTGACGAGCAGTACTTC.